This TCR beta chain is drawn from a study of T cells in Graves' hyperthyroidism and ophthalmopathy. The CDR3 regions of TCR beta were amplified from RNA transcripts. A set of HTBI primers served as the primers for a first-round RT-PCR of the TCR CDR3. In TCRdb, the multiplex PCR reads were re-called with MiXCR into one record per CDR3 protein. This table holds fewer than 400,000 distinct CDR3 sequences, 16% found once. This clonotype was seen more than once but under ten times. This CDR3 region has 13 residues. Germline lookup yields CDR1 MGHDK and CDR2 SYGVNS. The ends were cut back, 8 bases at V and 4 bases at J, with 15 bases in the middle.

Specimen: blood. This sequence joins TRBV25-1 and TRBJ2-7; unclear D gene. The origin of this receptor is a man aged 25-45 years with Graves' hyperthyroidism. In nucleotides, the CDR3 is TGTGCCAGCGGACCGGCGGTTACGTACGAGCAGTACTTC. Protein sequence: CASGPAVTYEQYF.